These 25 T cell receptor beta chains came from one sample sequenced in a study of CD8 T cells in ankylosing spondylitis. Using its own MiXCR run on the 5' RACE reads, TCRdb lists one record per CDR3 protein. The sample has 650,000 to 800,000 distinct CDR3 sequences, 15% to 20% seen once. Their cognate antigens are unknown. General study results and limits: Blood of patients with ankylosing spondylitis appeared to be characterized by a TCR beta motif of eight highly homologous variants.

Material for sequencing was blood, either unsorted or a sorted T cell fraction (not recorded which). These receptors all come from a male donor with ankylosing spondylitis.

This clonotype was recorded at least ten times. The V call is TRBV29-1, the J call TRBJ2-1, with 9 bases aligning to TRBD2. From germline, CDR1 is SQVTM and CDR2 ANQGSEA. The CDR3 loop spans 15 amino acids. V lost 1 base, J lost 3 bases, and 4 bases stayed unmatched. The CDR3 loop reads CSVEGPSGIYNEQFF. The CDR3 DNA reads as TGCAGCGTTGAAGGCCCTAGCGGGATCTACAATGAGCAGTTCTTC.

Ten or more counts support this clonotype. This rearrangement joins TRBV4-3 to TRBJ2-2; D is uncertain. The CDR3 contains 14 residues. The V end lost 0 bases, the J end lost 2 bases, and 4 bases lay between the germline ends. Germline CDR1 is LGHNA and CDR2 is YSLEER. The DNA of the CDR3 is TGCGCCAGCAGCCAAGAAGCTAACACCGGGGAGCTGTTTTTT. It is translated as CASSQEANTGELFF.

This clonotype was detected ten times or more. The V call is TRBV5-1, the J call TRBJ1-2; D gene ambiguous. V was clipped by 0 bases and J by 0 bases, with 9 bases between them. CDR1 is SGHRS and CDR2 is YFSETQ in the germline V gene. This CDR3 has 15 amino acids. CDR3 sequence reads: CASSLVTASNYGYTF. In DNA, the CDR3 is TGCGCCAGCAGCTTGGTCACGGCCTCTAACTATGGCTACACCTTC.

This clonotype has just a few counts. This chain links TRBV7-3 with TRBJ2-5, with D perhaps given as TRBD1 or TRBD2 (6 bases each). The CDR3 has 15 amino acids. V was pared by 5 bases and J by 0 bases, with 13 bases between. CDR1 is SGHTA, CDR2 FQGTGA, per germline. The CDR3 spells CASSPQGGNQETQYF. In DNA form, the CDR3 reads TGTGCCAGCAGCCCACAAGGGGGGAACCAAGAGACCCAGTACTTC.

V usage is TRBV6-5 and J usage is TRBJ1-2; no clear D gene. Germline-derived CDR1 and CDR2 are MNHEY and SVGAGI. The CDR3 spans 16 residues. V dropped 0 bases and J dropped 8 bases, with 19 bases sitting between them. The CDR3: CASSYSNPVGNNGYTF. The CDR3, as DNA: TGTGCCAGCAGTTACTCGAATCCCGTAGGGAATAACGGCTACACCTTC.

The V gene is TRBV7-3, the J gene TRBJ2-7, with 15 bases fitting TRBD2. The CDR3 loop spans 16 amino acids. The junction had 4 bases not matched to a gene; V was cut back by 4 bases and J by 3 bases. Germline values: CDR1 SGHTA, CDR2 FQGTGA. CDR3 loop: CASSSGTSGRYYEQYF. In DNA form, the CDR3 reads TGTGCCAGCAGCTCCGGGACTAGCGGGAGGTACTACGAGCAGTACTTC.

A word on this clonotype: Being one base from a much bigger clone, this may be a read error. V and J are TRBV29-1 and TRBJ2-1; 10 bases agree with TRBD1. Germline V gives CDR1 SQVTM, CDR2 ANQGSEA. This CDR3 spans 14 amino acids. The V segment lost 7 bases and the J segment 0 bases; nucleotides outside the gene matches: 3. CDR3 bases: TGCAGCGGTAGGACAGGGGGCTCCTACAATGAGCAGTTCTTC. This codes for CSGRTGGSYNEQFF.

This clonotype was picked up one time. V usage is TRBV20-1 and J usage is TRBJ2-7, with 13 bases identical to TRBD2. Germline V gene lookup returns CDR1 DFQATT and CDR2 SNEGSKA (reference sequence). CDR3 length: 16 amino acids. The J segment lost 4 bases and the V segment lost 0 bases, leaving 6 bases of the junction unmatched. The CDR3: CSARDQLAGGPYEQYF. Here the CDR3 DNA reads TGCAGTGCTAGAGACCAACTAGCGGGAGGGCCTTACGAGCAGTACTTC.

The chain uses TRBV29-1 and TRBJ2-6, with D unresolved. The ends were cut back, 1 base at V and 1 base at J, with 5 bases in the middle. The CDR3 extends over 14 amino acids. Germline V gives CDR1 SQVTM, CDR2 ANQGSEA. The CDR3 nucleotides are TGCAGCGTTGAAGGTGGGTCTGGGGCCAACGTCCTGACTTTC. Translating gives CSVEGGSGANVLTF.

V is TRBV20-1 and J is TRBJ2-5; possible D gene TRBD2, 6 bases. CDR1 and CDR2 (germline): DFQATT, SNEGSKA (reference sequence). V was shortened by 6 bases and J by 2 bases, with 16 bases between the two germline ends. CDR3 length: 14 residues. The DNA of the CDR3 is TGCAGTGCCGGGAGAGCGGGCTTACAAGAGACCCAGTACTTC. Protein: CSAGRAGLQETQYF.

This clonotype was observed a handful of times. For the CDR3, the DNA is TGCGCCAGCAGCTTGAATGCAGGATCCCCGGAGACCCAGTACTTC. Protein product: CASSLNAGSPETQYF. This chain links TRBV5-1 with TRBJ2-5; D is ambiguous. The CDR3 totals 15 residues. Germline CDR1 is SGHRS and CDR2 is YFSETQ. Deletions cut 1 base from V and 5 bases from J, with 15 bases between.

This clonotype was found many times. The chain links TRBV5-5 to TRBJ1-5; TRBD1 aligns across 7 bases. V shed 0 bases and J 5 bases; nucleotides not matched to a gene: 11. There are 17 residues in the CDR3. Germline-derived CDR1 and CDR2 are SGHKS and YYEKEE (reference sequence). The CDR3 protein is CASSLEVGRGGHQPQHF. The DNA for the CDR3 is TGTGCCAGCAGCTTGGAAGTTGGCAGGGGGGGTCATCAGCCCCAGCATTTT.

The chain employs TRBV14 and TRBJ2-1, with 8 bases aligning to TRBD1. Germline V lookup: CDR1 SGHDN, CDR2 FVKESK. The CDR3 spans 18 residues. V dropped 0 bases and J dropped 4; count of bases not matched to a gene: 11. For the CDR3, the DNA is TGTGCCAGCAGCCAAGAAGGAGAGGGAACAGGGGGTTACAATGAGCAGTTCTTC. It translates to CASSQEGEGTGGYNEQFF.

CDR3 protein: CASTQAGQVNQPQHF. CDR3 nucleotide sequence: TGTGCCAGCACCCAGGCAGGACAGGTCAATCAGCCCCAGCATTTT. The chain links TRBV7-2 to TRBJ1-5; 7 nucleotides agree with TRBD1. The CDR3 spans 15 residues. Germline V lookup: CDR1 SGHTA, CDR2 FQGNSA. The V gene end was trimmed by 7 bases and the J gene end by 3 bases; junction bases not matched to a gene: 9.

The chain recombines TRBV6-1 with TRBJ2-3; D tentatively fits TRBD1 or TRBD2 (5 bases each). The germline V and J ends were trimmed by 4 bases and 4 bases, with 12 bases remaining between them. The CDR3 totals 14 residues. CDR1 and CDR2 (germline): MNHNS, SASEGT. CDR3 in amino acids: CASSVGGPPDTQYF. DNA of the CDR3: TGTGCCAGCAGTGTTGGGGGACCCCCAGATACGCAGTATTTT.

The chain employs TRBV28 and TRBJ1-1, with D possibly matching TRBD1 (6 bases). The CDR3 is 14 amino acids. Trimming pared 6 bases from V and 1 base from J, leaving 12 bases between. Germline V gives CDR1 MDHEN, CDR2 SYDVKM. The CDR3 nucleotides read TGTGCCAGCAGAATCGGGACAACGAACACTGAAGCTTTCTTT. This sequence encodes CASRIGTTNTEAFF.

This clonotype has a handful of counts. The genes are TRBV3-1 and TRBJ2-2, with D unclear. From germline, CDR1 is LGHDT and CDR2 YNNKEL (reference sequence). Deletions cut 3 bases from V and 4 bases from J, with 9 bases between. The CDR3 has 14 residues. CDR3 amino acids: CASSQYGGTGELFF. In DNA form, the CDR3 reads TGTGCCAGCAGCCAGTATGGTGGCACCGGGGAGCTGTTTTTT.

This chain connects TRBV7-3 to TRBJ2-2; 7 bases line up with TRBD1. With 5 bases clipped from V and 1 base from J, the junction kept 7 bases outside the gene matches. This CDR3 is built from 16 residues. The germline gives CDR1 SGHTA, CDR2 FQGTGA. The CDR3: CASSPRTGKNTGELFF. As DNA, the CDR3 is TGTGCCAGCAGCCCTCGGACAGGCAAGAACACCGGGGAGCTGTTTTTT.

This clonotype has just a few counts. This chain uses TRBV20-1 with TRBJ1-4; D possibly corresponds to TRBD1 (5 bases). Germline assignment: CDR1 DFQATT and CDR2 SNEGSKA (reference sequence). The CDR3 consists of 11 residues. With 4 bases removed from V and 14 bases from J, the gap between germline ends came to 14 bases. This CDR3 is CSAKGGADLFF. DNA of the CDR3: TGCAGTGCTAAAGGCGGGGCAGACCTGTTTTTT.

Concerning this clonotype: A much larger clone lies a single base off, so this may be a read error. The chain employs TRBV12-3 or TRBV12-4 and TRBJ2-1; D possibly corresponds to TRBD2 (5 bases). The CDR3 is 14 amino acids. In DNA form, the CDR3 reads TGTGCCAGCACCGAGGGTAGCTCCTACAGTGAGCAGTTCTTC. Protein product: CASTEGSSYSEQFF.

This clonotype was counted a few times. The chain employs TRBV7-9 and TRBJ2-5; possibly TRBD1 for D (6 bases). Trimming stripped 5 bases from V and 1 base from J, with 11 bases between. This CDR3 is 14 amino acids long. The germline gives CDR1 SEHNR, CDR2 FQNEAQ (reference sequence). The CDR3, as DNA: TGTGCCAGCAGCATGGACAGACGCCAAGAGACCCAGTACTTC. It codes for CASSMDRRQETQYF.

This clonotype was recorded at least ten times. The CDR3 coding sequence is TGTGCCACCAGTGACTCCGGGACAGGGAGCAATCAGCCCCAGCATTTT. Translated: CATSDSGTGSNQPQHF. The chain links TRBV24-1 to TRBJ1-5; 9 nucleotides line up with TRBD1. V was pared by 4 bases and J by 1 base, with 4 bases of the junction left unmatched. Looked up from germline, CDR1 is KGHDR and CDR2 is SFDVKD. The CDR3 loop spans 16 amino acids.

The V call is TRBV7-2, the J call TRBJ2-7; tentative D call: TRBD2 (5 bases). Germline V lookup: CDR1 SGHTA, CDR2 FQGNSA. V lost 3 bases and J 5 bases, leaving 11 bases between the germline ends. This CDR3 is 13 amino acids long. CDR3 residues: CASSLPLGDEQYF. The CDR3 DNA follows: TGTGCCAGCAGCTTGCCCCTCGGGGACGAGCAGTACTTC.

This clonotype appeared a few times. The chain joins TRBV12-3 or TRBV12-4 to TRBJ2-7, with 8 nucleotides matching TRBD1. This CDR3 has 14 amino acids. The J segment lost 7 bases and the V segment lost 5 bases, leaving 10 bases of the junction unmatched. Written as DNA, the CDR3 is TGTGCCAGCAGTCCAACAGGGGGGTGGCGGGAGCAGTACTTC. This codes for CASSPTGGWREQYF.

The chain combines TRBV12-3 or TRBV12-4 with TRBJ1-2; D perhaps matches TRBD1 (5 bases). Trimming cost V 4 bases and J 8 bases, with 17 bases left between them. The CDR3 is 14 residues long. DNA of the CDR3: TGTGCCAGCAGTTCCTCCCTGGGAGGGGTGGGCTACACCTTC. Translated, it gives CASSSSLGGVGYTF.